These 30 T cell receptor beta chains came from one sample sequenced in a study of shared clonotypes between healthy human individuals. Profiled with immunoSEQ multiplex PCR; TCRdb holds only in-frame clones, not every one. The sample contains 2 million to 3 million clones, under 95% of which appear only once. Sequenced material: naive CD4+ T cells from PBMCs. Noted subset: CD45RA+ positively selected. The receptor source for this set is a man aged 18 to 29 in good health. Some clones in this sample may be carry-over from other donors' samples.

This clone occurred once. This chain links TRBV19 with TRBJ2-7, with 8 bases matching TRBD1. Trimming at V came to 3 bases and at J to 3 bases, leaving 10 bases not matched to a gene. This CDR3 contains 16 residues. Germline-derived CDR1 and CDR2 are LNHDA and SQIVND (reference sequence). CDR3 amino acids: CASSMGPDRDNYEQYF. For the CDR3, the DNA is TGTGCCAGTAGTATGGGCCCGGACAGGGACAACTACGAGCAGTACTTC.

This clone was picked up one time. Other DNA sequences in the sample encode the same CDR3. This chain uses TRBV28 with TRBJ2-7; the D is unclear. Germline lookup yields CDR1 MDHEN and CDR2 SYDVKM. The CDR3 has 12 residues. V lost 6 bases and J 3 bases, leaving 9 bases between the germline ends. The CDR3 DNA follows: TGTGCCAGCAGCCCGCGACTCTACGAGCAGTACTTC. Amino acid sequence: CASSPRLYEQYF.

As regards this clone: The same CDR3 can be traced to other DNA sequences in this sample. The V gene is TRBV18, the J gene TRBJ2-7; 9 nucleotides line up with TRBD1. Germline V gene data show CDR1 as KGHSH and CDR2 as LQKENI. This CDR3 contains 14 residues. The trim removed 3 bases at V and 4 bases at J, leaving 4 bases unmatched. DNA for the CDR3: TGTGCCAGCTCACCGGGACAGGGATTATACGAGCAGTACTTC. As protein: CASSPGQGLYEQYF.

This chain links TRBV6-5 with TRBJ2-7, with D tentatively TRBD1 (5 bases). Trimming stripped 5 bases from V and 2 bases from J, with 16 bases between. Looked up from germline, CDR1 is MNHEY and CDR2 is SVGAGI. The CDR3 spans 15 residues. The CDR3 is CASSASWTTTYEQYF. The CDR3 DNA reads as TGTGCCAGCAGTGCCTCGTGGACAACTACCTACGAGCAGTACTTC.

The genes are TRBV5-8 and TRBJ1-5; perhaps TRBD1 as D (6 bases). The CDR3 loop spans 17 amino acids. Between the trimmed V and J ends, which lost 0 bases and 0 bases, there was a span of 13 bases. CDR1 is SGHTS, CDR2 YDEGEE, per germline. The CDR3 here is CASSLASGTRSNQPQHF. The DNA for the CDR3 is TGTGCCAGCAGCTTGGCATCCGGGACACGTAGCAATCAGCCCCAGCATTTT.

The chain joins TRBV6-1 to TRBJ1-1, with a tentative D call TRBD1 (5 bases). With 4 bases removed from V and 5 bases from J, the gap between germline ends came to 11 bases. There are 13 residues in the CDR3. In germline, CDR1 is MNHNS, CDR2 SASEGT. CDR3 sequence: CASSGRVGTEAFF. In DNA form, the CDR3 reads TGTGCCAGCAGTGGCAGGGTAGGGACTGAAGCTTTCTTT.

The chain's CDR3 is CASSYVRYNYGYTF. As DNA, the CDR3 is TGTGCCAGCAGTTACGTGCGGTACAACTATGGCTACACCTTC. The chain couples TRBV6-5 to TRBJ1-2; D remains unclear. This CDR3 has 14 amino acids. The germline V gene encodes CDR1 MNHEY and CDR2 SVGAGI. The ends were cut back, 2 bases at V and 2 bases at J, with 9 bases in the middle.

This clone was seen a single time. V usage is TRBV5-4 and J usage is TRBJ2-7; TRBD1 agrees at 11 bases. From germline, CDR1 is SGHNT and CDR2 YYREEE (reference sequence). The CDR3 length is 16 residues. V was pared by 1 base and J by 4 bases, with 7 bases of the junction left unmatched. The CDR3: CASSLRTGTGGYEQYF. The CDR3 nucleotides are TGTGCCAGCAGCTTGCGCACCGGGACAGGGGGTTACGAGCAGTACTTC.

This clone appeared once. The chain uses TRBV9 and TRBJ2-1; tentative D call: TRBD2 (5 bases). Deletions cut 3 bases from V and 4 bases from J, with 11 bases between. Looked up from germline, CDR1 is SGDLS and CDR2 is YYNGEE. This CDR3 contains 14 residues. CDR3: CASSARGPYNEQFF. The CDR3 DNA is TGTGCCAGCAGCGCTCGGGGTCCTTACAATGAGCAGTTCTTC.

The CDR3 loop reads CASSQGTGQSYEQYF. The CDR3 coding sequence is TGTGCCAGCAGCCAGGGGACAGGTCAGTCCTACGAGCAGTACTTC. The chain is built from TRBV6-5 and TRBJ2-5, with 8 bases lining up with TRBD1. With the DNA end fitting TRBJ2-7 better, the J assignment may be wrong. Germline loops: CDR1 MNHEY, CDR2 SVGAGI. The CDR3 spans 15 residues.

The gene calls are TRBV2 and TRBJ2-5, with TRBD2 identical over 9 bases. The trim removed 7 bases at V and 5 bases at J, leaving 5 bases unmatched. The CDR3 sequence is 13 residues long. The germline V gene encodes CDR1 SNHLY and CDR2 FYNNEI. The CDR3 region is CASMREGAETQYF. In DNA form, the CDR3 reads TGTGCCAGCATGCGGGAGGGGGCGGAGACCCAGTACTTC.

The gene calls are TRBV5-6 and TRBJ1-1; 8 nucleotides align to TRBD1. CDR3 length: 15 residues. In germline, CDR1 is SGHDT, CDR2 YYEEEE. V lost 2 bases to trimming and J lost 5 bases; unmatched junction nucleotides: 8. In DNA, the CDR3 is TGTGCCAGCAGCTTTCAGGGGGCGGTTCGGACTGAAGCTTTCTTT. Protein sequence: CASSFQGAVRTEAFF.

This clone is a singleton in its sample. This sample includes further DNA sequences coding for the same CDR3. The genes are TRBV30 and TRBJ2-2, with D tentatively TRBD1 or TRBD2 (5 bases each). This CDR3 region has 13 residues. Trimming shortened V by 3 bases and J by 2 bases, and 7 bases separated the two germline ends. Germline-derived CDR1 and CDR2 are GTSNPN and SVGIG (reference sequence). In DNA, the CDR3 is TGTGCCTGGAGCAGGGACAACACCGGGGAGCTGTTTTTT. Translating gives CAWSRDNTGELFF.

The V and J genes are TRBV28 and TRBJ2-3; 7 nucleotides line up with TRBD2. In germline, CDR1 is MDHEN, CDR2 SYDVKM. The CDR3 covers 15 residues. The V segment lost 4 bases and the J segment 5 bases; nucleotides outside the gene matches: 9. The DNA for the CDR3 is TGTGCCAGCAGTTCTAGCGGAGGGTGGGTAGATACGCAGTATTTT. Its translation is CASSSSGGWVDTQYF.

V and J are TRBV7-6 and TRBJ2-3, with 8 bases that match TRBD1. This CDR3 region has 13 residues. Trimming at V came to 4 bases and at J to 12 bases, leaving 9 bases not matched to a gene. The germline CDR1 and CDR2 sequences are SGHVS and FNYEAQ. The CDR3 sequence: CASSSPGTGIQYF. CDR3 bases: TGTGCCAGCAGCTCACCCGGGACAGGTATCCAGTATTTT. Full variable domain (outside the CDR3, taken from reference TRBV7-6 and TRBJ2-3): GAGVSQSPRYKVTKRGQDVALRCDPISGHVSLYWYRQALGQGPEFLTYFNYEAQQDKSGLPNDRFSAERPEGSISTLTIQRTEQRDSAMYRCASSSPGTGIQYFGPGTRLTVL.

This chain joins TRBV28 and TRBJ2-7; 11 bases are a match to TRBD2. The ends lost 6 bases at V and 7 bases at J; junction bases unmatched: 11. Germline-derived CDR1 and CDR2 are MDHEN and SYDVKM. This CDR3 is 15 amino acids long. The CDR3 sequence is CASSLAGGPLREQYF. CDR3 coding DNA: TGTGCCAGCAGCCTAGCGGGAGGTCCCCTCCGGGAGCAGTACTTC.

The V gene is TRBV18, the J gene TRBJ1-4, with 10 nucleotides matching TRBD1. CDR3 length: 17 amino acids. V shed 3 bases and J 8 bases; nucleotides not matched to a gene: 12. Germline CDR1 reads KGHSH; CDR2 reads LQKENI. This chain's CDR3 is CASSPLSPGQGREKLFF. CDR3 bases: TGTGCCAGCTCACCTCTGAGTCCGGGACAGGGGAGGGAAAAACTGTTTTTT.

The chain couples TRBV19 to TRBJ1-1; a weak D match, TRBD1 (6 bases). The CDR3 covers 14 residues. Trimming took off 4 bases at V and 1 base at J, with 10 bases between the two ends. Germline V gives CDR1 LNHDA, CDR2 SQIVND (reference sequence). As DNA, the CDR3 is TGTGCCAGTAGTACCGACAGGAGGAACACTGAAGCTTTCTTT. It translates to CASSTDRRNTEAFF.

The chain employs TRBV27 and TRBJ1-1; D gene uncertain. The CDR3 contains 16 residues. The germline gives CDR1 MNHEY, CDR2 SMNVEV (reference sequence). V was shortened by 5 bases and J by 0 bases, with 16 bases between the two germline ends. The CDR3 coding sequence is TGTGCCAGCAGTATCCGGGGTTCTGGAATGAACACTGAAGCTTTCTTT. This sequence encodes CASSIRGSGMNTEAFF.

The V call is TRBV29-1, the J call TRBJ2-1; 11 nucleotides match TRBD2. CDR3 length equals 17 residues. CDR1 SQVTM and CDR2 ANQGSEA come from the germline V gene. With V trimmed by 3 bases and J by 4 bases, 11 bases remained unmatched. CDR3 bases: TGCAGCGTTGACGCTTCTTTTAGCGGGAGGGCTTACAATGAGCAGTTCTTC. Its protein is CSVDASFSGRAYNEQFF.

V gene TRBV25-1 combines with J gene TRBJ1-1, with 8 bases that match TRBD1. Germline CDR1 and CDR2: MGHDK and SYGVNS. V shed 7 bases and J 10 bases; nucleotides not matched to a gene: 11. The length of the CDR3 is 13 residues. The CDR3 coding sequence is TGTGCCAGCATGGAGGCAGGGGGCACGGTAGCTTTCTTT. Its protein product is CASMEAGGTVAFF.

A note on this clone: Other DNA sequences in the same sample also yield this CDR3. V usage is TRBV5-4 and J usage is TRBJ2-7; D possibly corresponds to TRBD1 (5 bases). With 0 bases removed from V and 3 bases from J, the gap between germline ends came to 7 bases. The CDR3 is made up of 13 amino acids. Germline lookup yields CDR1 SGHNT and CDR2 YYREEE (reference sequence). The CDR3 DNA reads TGTGCCAGCAGCTTGGTGCAGGGCTACGAGCAGTACTTC. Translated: CASSLVQGYEQYF. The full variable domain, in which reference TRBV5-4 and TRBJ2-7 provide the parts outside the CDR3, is ETGVTQSPTHLIKTRGQQVTLRCSSQSGHNTVSWYQQALGQGPQFIFQYYREEENGRGNFPPRFSGLQFPNYSSELNVNALELDDSALYLCASSLVQGYEQYFGPGTRLTVT.

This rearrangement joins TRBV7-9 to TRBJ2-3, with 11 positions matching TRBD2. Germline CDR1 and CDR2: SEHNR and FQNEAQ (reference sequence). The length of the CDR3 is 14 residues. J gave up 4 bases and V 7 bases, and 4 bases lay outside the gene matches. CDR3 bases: TGTGCCAGCACGCTAGCGGGAGGTGCAGATACGCAGTATTTT. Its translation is CASTLAGGADTQYF.

CDR3 sequence: CASSDGPGPETQYF. CDR3 in DNA: TGTGCCAGCAGCGACGGACCCGGGCCGGAGACCCAGTACTTC. The chain recombines TRBV5-5 with TRBJ2-5; the D is unclear. The CDR3 is made up of 14 amino acids. Germline values: CDR1 SGHKS, CDR2 YYEKEE (reference sequence). V was clipped by 4 bases and J by 5 bases, with 15 bases between them.

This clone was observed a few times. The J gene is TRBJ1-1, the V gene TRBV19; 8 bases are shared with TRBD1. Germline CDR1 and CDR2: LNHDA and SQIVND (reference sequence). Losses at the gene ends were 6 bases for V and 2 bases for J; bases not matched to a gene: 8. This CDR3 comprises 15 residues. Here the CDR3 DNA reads TGTGCCAGTAGGATCGCAGGGGGCGTCAACACTGAAGCTTTCTTT. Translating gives CASRIAGGVNTEAFF.

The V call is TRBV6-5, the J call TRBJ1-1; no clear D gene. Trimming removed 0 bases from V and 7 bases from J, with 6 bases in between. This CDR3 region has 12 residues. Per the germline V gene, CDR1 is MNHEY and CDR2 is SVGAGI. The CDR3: CASSYSVGEAFF. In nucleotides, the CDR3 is TGTGCCAGCAGTTACTCCGTCGGTGAAGCTTTCTTT.

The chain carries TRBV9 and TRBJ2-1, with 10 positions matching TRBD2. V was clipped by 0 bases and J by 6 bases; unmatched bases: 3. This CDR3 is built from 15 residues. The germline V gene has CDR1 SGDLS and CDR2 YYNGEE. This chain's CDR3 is CASSVVSGRANEQFF. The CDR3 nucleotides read TGTGCCAGCAGCGTAGTGAGCGGGAGGGCCAATGAGCAGTTCTTC.

CDR3 residues: CAISESRAVGPEQFF. CDR3 DNA: TGTGCCATCAGTGAGTCCCGGGCCGTCGGGCCTGAGCAGTTCTTC. The chain is built from TRBV10-3 and TRBJ2-1; D remains ambiguous. With 0 bases removed from V and 9 bases from J, the gap between germline ends came to 15 bases. The germline CDR1 and CDR2 sequences are ENHRY and SYGVKD. The CDR3 totals 15 residues.

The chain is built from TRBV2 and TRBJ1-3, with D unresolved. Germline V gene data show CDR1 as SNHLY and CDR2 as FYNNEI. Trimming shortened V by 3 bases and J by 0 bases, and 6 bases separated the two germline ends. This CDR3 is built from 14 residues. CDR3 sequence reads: CASSDRISGNTIYF. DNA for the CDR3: TGTGCCAGCAGTGACAGGATCTCTGGAAACACCATATATTTT.

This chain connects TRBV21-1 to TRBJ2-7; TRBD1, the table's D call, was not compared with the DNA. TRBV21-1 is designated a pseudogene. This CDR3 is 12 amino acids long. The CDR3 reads CASSRAAYEQYF. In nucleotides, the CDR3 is TGTGCCAGCAGCAGGGCAGCCTACGAGCAGTACTTC.